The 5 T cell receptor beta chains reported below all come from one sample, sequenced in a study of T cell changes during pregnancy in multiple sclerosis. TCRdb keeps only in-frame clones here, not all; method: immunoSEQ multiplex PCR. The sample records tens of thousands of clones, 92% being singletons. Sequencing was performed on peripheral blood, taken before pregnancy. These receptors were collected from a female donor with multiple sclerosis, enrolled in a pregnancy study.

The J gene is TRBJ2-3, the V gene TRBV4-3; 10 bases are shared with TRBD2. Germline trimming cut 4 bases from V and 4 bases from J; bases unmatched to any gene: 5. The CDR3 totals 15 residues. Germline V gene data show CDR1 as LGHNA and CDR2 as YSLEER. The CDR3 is CASSPRTSGADTQYF. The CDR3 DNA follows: TGCGCCAGCAGCCCCCGGACTAGCGGAGCAGATACGCAGTATTTT.

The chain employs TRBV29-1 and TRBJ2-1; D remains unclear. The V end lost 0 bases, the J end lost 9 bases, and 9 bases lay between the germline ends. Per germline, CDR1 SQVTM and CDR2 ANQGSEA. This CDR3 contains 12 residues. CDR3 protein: CSVEDNGIEQFF. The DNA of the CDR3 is TGCAGCGTTGAAGATAATGGCATTGAGCAGTTCTTC.

CDR3 residues: CASSSVRGPMNTEAFF. CDR3 DNA: TGTGCCAGCAGCTCAGTCAGGGGCCCTATGAACACTGAAGCTTTCTTT. This chain links TRBV28 with TRBJ1-1; TRBD1 might be the D (6 bases). Deletions cut 6 bases from V and 0 bases from J, with 17 bases between. The length of the CDR3 is 16 residues. Germline V gene sequence: CDR1 MDHEN, CDR2 SYDVKM.

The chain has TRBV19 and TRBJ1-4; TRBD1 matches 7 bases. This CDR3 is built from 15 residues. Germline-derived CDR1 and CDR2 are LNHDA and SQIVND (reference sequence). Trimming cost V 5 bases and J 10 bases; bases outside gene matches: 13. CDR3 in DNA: TGTGCCAGTAGTCTCGCCGGGACAGCGATGGGAAAACTGTTTTTT. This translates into CASSLAGTAMGKLFF.

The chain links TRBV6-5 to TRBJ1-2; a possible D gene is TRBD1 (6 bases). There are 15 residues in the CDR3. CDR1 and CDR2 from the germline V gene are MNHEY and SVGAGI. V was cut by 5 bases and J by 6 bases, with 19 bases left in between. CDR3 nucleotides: TGTGCCAGCAGTCCCCGAGGGGGGGTTAGGGATGGCTACACCTTC. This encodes CASSPRGGVRDGYTF.